The TCR beta chain described here comes from a study of Tregs in tolerant kidney transplant recipients. The data were produced by immunoSEQ multiplex PCR, yet TCRdb's version contains in-frame clones alone and is incomplete. The sample carries roughly 120,000 clones, roughly 92% recorded once. The CDR3 length is 14 residues. V was cut by 7 bases and J by 0 bases, with 12 bases left in between. The germline V gene has CDR1 MNHNY and CDR2 SVGAGI (reference sequence). V gene TRBV6-6 combines with J gene TRBJ1-1, with D tentatively TRBD1 (5 bases). The origin of this receptor is a human donor in good health. The sample taken for sequencing was CD4+ T cells from blood. In DNA, the CDR3 is TGTGCCAGCACCCGAAGGACATTGAACACTGAAGCTTTCTTT. Translation: CASTRRTLNTEAFF.